Below are 3 T cell receptor beta chains sequenced from a single sample in a study of T cell changes during pregnancy in multiple sclerosis. Here immunoSEQ multiplex PCR was the method, and the copy in TCRdb shows in-frame clones only, minus some. The sample contains over 50,000 clones, 92% of which appear only once. The sequenced sample was CD4+ T cells from peripheral blood mononuclear cells, obtained after pregnancy. These receptors all come from a female donor with multiple sclerosis, enrolled in a pregnancy study.

This sequence joins TRBV2 and TRBJ1-5; D unclear. Per germline, CDR1 SNHLY and CDR2 FYNNEI. CDR3 length equals 12 residues. Trimming pared 7 bases from V and 0 bases from J, leaving 4 bases between. The CDR3 loop is CASKYSNQPQHF. CDR3 sequence (DNA): TGTGCCAGCAAATATAGCAATCAGCCCCAGCATTTT.

V gene TRBV4-3 combines with J gene TRBJ2-1; D is uncertain. Germline V lookup: CDR1 LGHNA, CDR2 YSLEER. This CDR3 has 15 residues. The V gene lost 1 base and the J gene lost 5 bases, with 12 bases spanning the gap. The CDR3 DNA reads TGCGCCAGCAGCCAAGGCGAGGCTAGGAACAATGAGCAGTTCTTC. The encoded protein is CASSQGEARNNEQFF.

The chain carries TRBV21-1 and TRBJ1-5. TRBV21-1 counts as a pseudogene. The CDR3 sequence is 13 residues long. The CDR3 DNA follows: TGTGCCAGCAACCCCGAGCTGCTTCAGCCCCAGCATTTT. It translates to CASNPELLQPQHF.